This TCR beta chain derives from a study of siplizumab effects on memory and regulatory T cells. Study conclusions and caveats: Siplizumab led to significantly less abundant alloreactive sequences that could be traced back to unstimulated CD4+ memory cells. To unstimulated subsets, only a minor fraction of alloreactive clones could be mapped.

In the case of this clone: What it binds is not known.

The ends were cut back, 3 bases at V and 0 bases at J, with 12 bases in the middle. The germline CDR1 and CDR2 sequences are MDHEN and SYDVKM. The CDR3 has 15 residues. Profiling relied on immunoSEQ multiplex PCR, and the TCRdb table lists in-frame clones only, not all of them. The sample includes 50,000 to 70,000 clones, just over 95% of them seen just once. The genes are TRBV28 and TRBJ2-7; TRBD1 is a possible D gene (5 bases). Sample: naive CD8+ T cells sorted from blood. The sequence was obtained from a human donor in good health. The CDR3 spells CASSFRGLISYEQYF. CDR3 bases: TGTGCCAGCAGTTTTAGGGGTCTAATCTCCTACGAGCAGTACTTC.